This T cell receptor (beta chain) is from a study of cytomegalovirus exposure and HLA in healthy donors. On this clone itself: The target antigen is unknown.

V trimming: 0 bases; J trimming: 3 bases; junction bases outside the gene matches: 6. CDR3 length: 17 amino acids. Germline V CDR1 and CDR2: SGDLS, YYNGEE. It was with 60 Vbeta and 13 Jbeta primers that the PCR ran. Some clones are missing from TCRdb's copy, which holds only in-frame ones; the method was immunoSEQ multiplex PCR. The data contain about 160,000 clones, 70% to 80% of them seen just once; the ten biggest clones take up approximately 4.5%. Findings of the study overall: Judged likely to be a sequencing artifact was a cluster of highly shared sequence variants. Rare TCR sequences predominated, though certain public TCRs were found in many donors. Using a false discovery rate of 0.05, a later analysis showed that fewer than 20,000 TCR beta sequences were associated with HLA alleles. In vitro confirmation showed three CMV-associated chains to be CMV antigen specific.

This TCR came from a man aged 35-49 years in good health and CMV-seronegative. The sample was PBMCs. The chain carries TRBV9 and TRBJ2-5; 12 positions agree with TRBD2. The CDR3 DNA reads TGTGCCAGCAGCGTAGATCTAGCGGGGGGGATCGAAGAGACCCAGTACTTC. Its protein is CASSVDLAGGIEETQYF.